This T cell receptor (beta chain) was found in a study of lymphopenia after photon versus proton radiotherapy. The CDR3 contains 17 residues. V lost 3 bases and J 7 bases, leaving 22 bases between the germline ends. The germline gives CDR1 LNHDA, CDR2 SQIVND (reference sequence). Assay: immunoSEQ multiplex PCR; the TCRdb copy retains only in-frame clones and omits some. This sample has fewer than 45,000 clones, with more than 70% found just once. The sequence was collected from a woman between 65 and 79 years old with pancreatic cancer. Some clones in this sample may be carry-over from other donors' samples. The chain carries TRBV19 and TRBJ2-1; possibly TRBD2 for D (5 bases). The starting material was peripheral blood, obtained from a patient treated with proton-based radiotherapy. CDR3 amino acids: CASSISFTGNPTNEQFF. In DNA form, the CDR3 reads TGTGCCAGTAGTATCTCCTTCACCGGGAACCCTACGAATGAGCAGTTCTTC.